This section outlines one T cell receptor (beta chain) sequence together with its context. Its antigen is not yet known. No base qualities exist here, and no much larger clone lies one base off it. This entry comes from a study of blood T cell repertoires in COVID-19 (dated by TCRdb to 2020 to 2021). Regarding the complete study: Samples from collaborators originated in the United States, Italy and Spain and spanned both the acute and convalescent phases of COVID-19. HLA class I and class II types, where available, came from metadata supplied by the sample provider rather than from assay-based typing. Deeply sampled blood TCRbeta repertoires from subjects exposed to, actively infected with, or recovered from COVID-19 were included in the dataset. A de-identified subject ID, COVID-19 status, age in years and sex were almost always included in the sample metadata. The repertoires were released in a freely available public database meant as a resource for research on the immune response to SARS-CoV-2. Samples were obtained from the ongoing ImmuneRACE study (first 160 participants) and from about 1,300 subjects provided by 6 global collaborators. The prospective study material was composed of cDNA or gDNA derived from T cells, B-cell-depleted T cells, or PBMCs.

The germline V gene yields KGHSH for CDR1 and LQKENI for CDR2. V loses 5 bases at its end and J loses 4 bases; junction bases beyond the gene matches: 4. The CDR3 sequence holds 14 residues, the cysteine and phenylalanine included. Of the read, only the CDR3 DNA is kept; its 42 bases are in frame from base 1. General study outcomes and caveats: The quantity of clinical and demographic metadata differed by source and by participant and was supplied without curation.

TCRbeta CDR3 regions were amplified from genomic DNA using the immunoSEQ Assay, a bias-controlled multiplex PCR. Per the authors' processing: The number of nucleated cells in each sample was estimated from the amplification of reference gene primers within the assay. To quantify the absolute abundance of each unique TCRbeta CDR3 rearrangement, sequence reads were collapsed and filtered. For each sample, productive Simpson clonality was calculated as the square root of Simpson's diversity index across productive rearrangements. The clones in this table, taken by TCRdb from immuneACCESS, are in-frame only. Not every clone is retained; where verified, under half of the shortfall comes from an unresolved V gene, and the cause of the rest is unknown. D and trimming come from the DNA, and the V and J calls and clone size come from that table. The sample contains some 50,000 clones, 60% to 85% of them found a single time. The top ten hold over 4% of the sample.

The collaborating institutions used their own protocols to collect whole blood in K2EDTA tubes. For TCRbeta analysis, collaborator samples were shipped as frozen whole blood, as isolated PBMCs, or as DNA extracted from either sample type. The clonotype originates from a human donor in a cohort sampled during active COVID-19. The chain uses TRBV18 and TRBJ1-1; TRBD1 agrees with 10 junctional bases. Material: peripheral blood. The CDR3 loop reads CASSGDRGLTEAFF. The sequenced DNA is TGTGCCAGCTCAGGAGACAGGGGGCTCACTGAAGCTTTCTTT.